This TCR beta chain was captured by sequencing in a study of CD8+ T cells in alopecia areata. Looking at the study overall: Using the percentage of affected scalp area, treated patients' severity was scored. Study results and caveats: Both scalp clonality and the expanded CD8+ clones among the top 100 showed a significant decrease with tofacitinib. Scalp samples also yield sequences of resident alphabeta T cells from normal skin. More clonal than normal scalp was lesional scalp, particularly alopecia totalis/universalis.

Trimming took off 2 bases at V and 1 base at J, with 17 bases between the two ends. The germline V gene has CDR1 SGHDN and CDR2 FVKESK. The CDR3 is 17 residues long. Sequencing templates came from extracted RNA that was reverse transcribed into cDNA. Produced via immunoSEQ multiplex PCR; TCRdb's table is partial and in-frame only. The data contain around 100,000 clones, around three quarters of them singletons. In the case of this clone: What it binds is not known.

The treatment: oral pan-JAK inhibitor, 5-10 mg twice daily. The clonotype originates from a human donor with alopecia areata. The rearrangement links TRBV14 to TRBJ1-2; weak D call: TRBD1 (5 bases). This sample comprised CD8+ T cells sorted from blood, obtained between weeks 43 and 45, from a patient treated with tofacitinib. For the CDR3, the DNA is TGTGCCAGCAGCCAACCGGCAGGGACTACCGTTAACTATGGCTACACCTTC. Translating gives CASSQPAGTTVNYGYTF.